This T cell receptor beta chain appears in the sequencing data of a study of T cells after yellow fever vaccination. Trimming pared 5 bases from V and 8 bases from J, leaving 18 bases between. The CDR3 covers 14 residues. In TCRdb, the 5' RACE reads were re-called with MiXCR into one record per CDR3 protein. This sample has about 320,000 distinct CDR3 sequences; about 6.9% occur once, and the top ten carry roughly a sixth. The starting material was PBMCs, obtained more than 35 days after the first yellow fever vaccination. The TCR originated in a young man who received the YFV17D yellow fever vaccine. V gene TRBV12-3 or TRBV12-4 combines with J gene TRBJ1-2, with D unresolved. The CDR3 DNA sequence: TGTGCCAGCAGTCCCGGCCGACGCGGACGAGGCTACACCTTC. The encoded protein is CASSPGRRGRGYTF.